Described below is a single T cell receptor beta chain sequence and its context. These data come from a study of T cell responses to AZD1222 COVID-19 vaccine. Data came from immunoSEQ multiplex PCR; TCRdb stores just in-frame clones and leaves some out. The table has roughly 90,000 clones, approximately 92% seen once. The sample in question was peripheral blood, obtained 28 days after the second AZD1222 dose. The receptor comes from an adult who received the AZD1222 COVID-19 vaccine.

The CDR3 here is CASREDSRFGDYGYTF. The CDR3, as DNA: TGTGCCAGCCGGGAGGACAGTCGGTTTGGGGACTATGGCTACACCTTC. The chain carries TRBV27 and TRBJ1-2, with D maybe TRBD1 (6 bases). This CDR3 spans 16 amino acids. Deletions cut 8 bases from V and 3 bases from J, with 22 bases between. CDR1 MNHEY and CDR2 SMNVEV come from the germline V gene (reference sequence).